Each of the 8 T cell receptor beta chains below was sequenced from the same sample in a study of T cells after posttransplantation cyclophosphamide. The data were produced by immunoSEQ multiplex PCR, yet TCRdb's version contains in-frame clones alone and is incomplete. The data hold tens of thousands of clones, with almost 75% observed a single time. What was sequenced was memory CD4+ T cells sorted from PBMCs. These TCRs come from a woman in her sixties in good health, CMV-negative, and a related stem cell transplant donor.

Of note for this clone: Additional DNA sequences in this sample encode the identical CDR3. This chain links TRBV9 with TRBJ2-3; no reliable D call. Trimming shortened V by 3 bases and J by 0 bases, and 8 bases separated the two germline ends. Germline V lookup: CDR1 SGDLS, CDR2 YYNGEE. The CDR3 sequence is 14 residues long. The CDR3 here is CASSDLRSTDTQYF. CDR3 nucleotide sequence: TGTGCCAGCAGCGACCTGCGCAGCACAGATACGCAGTATTTT.

This sequence joins TRBV7-2 and TRBJ2-2; D might be TRBD2 (5 bases). The germline CDR1 and CDR2 sequences are SGHTA and FQGNSA. Trimming took off 3 bases at V and 6 bases at J, with 11 bases between the two ends. The CDR3 loop spans 14 amino acids. CDR3 DNA: TGTGCCAGCAGCTTTGACCCGGGGTCCGGGGAGCTGTTTTTT. This translates into CASSFDPGSGELFF.

This chain joins TRBV6-5 and TRBJ2-1; TRBD2 agrees at 9 bases. The CDR3 consists of 16 residues. V shed 2 bases and J 6 bases; nucleotides not matched to a gene: 8. Germline V gene sequence: CDR1 MNHEY, CDR2 SVGAGI. The CDR3 region has the DNA TGTGCCAGCAGTTACGGCGGCGGGAGGGATCTCAATGAGCAGTTCTTC. Translated: CASSYGGGRDLNEQFF.

The V and J genes are TRBV6-5 and TRBJ2-3; TRBD2 matches 7 bases. Germline lookup yields CDR1 MNHEY and CDR2 SVGAGI. V gave up 2 bases and J gave up 7 bases; unmatched junction bases: 6. There are 14 residues in the CDR3. In DNA form, the CDR3 reads TGTGCCAGCAGTTACACGGCGGGGGATAATACGCAGTATTTT. Encoded protein: CASSYTAGDNTQYF.

V and J are TRBV6-1 and TRBJ2-7; D call uncertain. Between the trimmed V and J ends, which lost 3 bases and 7 bases, there was a span of 16 bases. Germline CDR1 MNHNS, CDR2 SASEGT. The CDR3 covers 14 residues. The DNA for the CDR3 is TGTGCCAGCAGTGATATAGCCTCAGCTCCTGAGCAGTACTTC. It encodes CASSDIASAPEQYF.

The chain employs TRBV5-1 and TRBJ2-1; perhaps TRBD1 as D (5 bases). This CDR3 region has 12 residues. Looked up from germline, CDR1 is SGHRS and CDR2 is YFSETQ. Deletions cut 3 bases from V and 12 bases from J, with 13 bases between. CDR3: CASSSTRESQFF. The CDR3 DNA sequence: TGCGCCAGCAGCTCGACCAGGGAATCGCAGTTCTTC.

The genes are TRBV6-5 and TRBJ2-3; possible D gene TRBD1, 5 bases. The V end lost 8 bases, the J end lost 2 bases, and 14 bases lay between the germline ends. Germline loops: CDR1 MNHEY, CDR2 SVGAGI. The CDR3 totals 14 residues. Here the CDR3 reads CASGQKPYTDTQYF. The CDR3 region has the DNA TGTGCCAGCGGACAAAAGCCCTACACAGATACGCAGTATTTT.

The chain uses TRBV7-2 and TRBJ1-5; 9 positions agree with TRBD1. Germline V gene sequence: CDR1 SGHTA, CDR2 FQGNSA. The CDR3 runs to 15 residues. J was trimmed by 5 bases and V by 5 bases; bases with no gene match: 7. This CDR3 is CASSTGTGRYQPQHF. CDR3 sequence (DNA): TGTGCCAGCAGCACCGGGACAGGGAGATATCAGCCCCAGCATTTT.